Shown below are 29 T cell receptor beta chains from a single sample sequenced in a study of spatial heterogeneity in lung cancer. Study-level findings and limits: One measure, the expanded intratumoral alpha and beta TCR count, tracked tumor mutation counts.

These receptors have no identified antigens. TCRdb itself ran the 5' RACE reads through MiXCR, one entry per CDR3 protein. The repertoire has some 1,400 distinct CDR3 sequences, approximately 15% of them found once; the top ten carry about 13%. Time point reported: sample taken at primary tumor resection. Material: lung tumor tissue, obtained at surgery. Receptor source: a male donor with early-stage non-small cell lung cancer.

In its sample, this clonotype is medium-sized. Since the library was made to target alpha chains, this beta chain is a stray read and its abundance is not meaningful. The V call is TRBV11-1, the J call TRBJ2-7, with 7 bases fitting TRBD1. The CDR3 totals 13 residues. From germline, CDR1 is SGHAT and CDR2 FQDESV (reference sequence). The ends lost 6 bases at V and 6 bases at J; junction bases unmatched: 8. In DNA form, the CDR3 reads TGTGCCAGCAGACGACAGGGATCTGGCGAGCAGTACTTC. Protein sequence: CASRRQGSGEQYF.

Only a few counts were recorded for this clonotype. With the library built for alpha chains, this beta chain is off target and its frequency is not meaningful. The V call is TRBV12-3 or TRBV12-4, the J call TRBJ2-2; the D gene could be TRBD1 or TRBD2 (5 bases each). V lost 6 bases and J 4 bases, leaving 12 bases between the germline ends. The CDR3 is 14 amino acids. CDR3 residues: CASSPYGGTGELFF. The CDR3 nucleotides are TGTGCCAGCAGCCCCTATGGGGGCACCGGGGAGCTGTTTTTT.

Concerning this clonotype itself: This beta chain is an unintended read in a library built for alpha chains; its size means little. V is TRBV6-1 and J is TRBJ1-5; 10 nucleotides match TRBD1. The trim removed 6 bases at V and 3 bases at J, leaving 5 bases unmatched. The CDR3 length is 15 residues. In germline, CDR1 is MNHNS, CDR2 SASEGT. The CDR3 DNA reads TGTGCCAGCAGGCCGGACAGGGGGGACAATCAGCCCCAGCATTTT. As protein: CASRPDRGDNQPQHF.

This clonotype is categorized as medium-sized. This beta chain is off target for a library built for alpha chains, so its abundance means little. This chain links TRBV20-1 with TRBJ2-7; D possibly corresponds to TRBD2 (6 bases). The germline V gene encodes CDR1 DFQATT and CDR2 SNEGSKA (reference sequence). This CDR3 comprises 15 residues. The chain's CDR3 is CSANPPGLLGGEQYF. CDR3 sequence (DNA): TGCAGCGCCAACCCCCCGGGACTCCTGGGGGGAGAGCAGTACTTC.

This clonotype is large (0.1 to 1%). This beta chain appears as a stray read in a library generated for alpha chains; its size is not informative. V usage is TRBV5-1 and J usage is TRBJ1-5; no reliable D call. The ends were cut back, 4 bases at V and 7 bases at J, with 12 bases in the middle. Germline V CDR1 and CDR2: SGHRS, YFSETQ. CDR3 length: 13 amino acids. The CDR3 region has the DNA TGCGCCAGCAGCGCCGGACCGGGGCAGCCCCAGCATTTT. Its protein product is CASSAGPGQPQHF.

This clonotype was detected a few times. This beta chain is a stray sequence in a library constructed for alpha chains; its clone size is not meaningful. V and J are TRBV28 and TRBJ2-7; D call uncertain. The V end lost 3 bases, the J end lost 0 bases, and 6 bases lay between the germline ends. The CDR3 runs to 13 residues. Germline CDR1 and CDR2: MDHEN and SYDVKM. CDR3 DNA sequence: TGTGCCAGCAGTTTGGGGAACTCCTACGAGCAGTACTTC. Its translation is CASSLGNSYEQYF.

By sample fraction, this clonotype is medium-sized. With the library built for alpha chains, this beta chain is off target and its frequency is not meaningful. The chain links TRBV5-1 to TRBJ2-4; a weak D match, TRBD2 (5 bases). The CDR3 totals 15 residues. V gave up 0 bases and J gave up 1 base, with 8 bases separating them. CDR1 and CDR2 from the germline V gene are SGHRS and YFSETQ. The CDR3 loop reads CASSLGGEAKNIQYF. The DNA of the CDR3 is TGCGCCAGCAGCTTGGGGGGAGAGGCCAAAAACATTCAGTACTTC.

Comment on this clonotype: This beta chain is an off-target read within a library intended for alpha chains, so its frequency means little. The rearrangement uses TRBV6-5 and TRBJ2-7, with TRBD2 identical over 7 bases. The CDR3 runs to 16 residues. CDR1 is MNHEY, CDR2 SVGAGI, per germline. V gave up 2 bases and J gave up 1 base; unmatched junction bases: 8. CDR3 sequence: CASSYLSGEGSYEQYF. For the CDR3, the DNA is TGTGCCAGCAGTTACCTCTCGGGGGAGGGATCCTACGAGCAGTACTTC.

As regards this clonotype: This beta chain turned up in a library designed for alpha chains; as an off-target read, its abundance says little. J is TRBJ1-4 and V is TRBV11-3; TRBD1 is a possible D gene (6 bases). This CDR3 contains 16 residues. Deletions cut 4 bases from V and 7 bases from J, with 19 bases between. Germline CDR1 is SGHNT and CDR2 is YENEEA. The CDR3 sequence: CASSSLGGQISEKLFF. CDR3 DNA: TGTGCCAGCAGCTCGCTTGGGGGGCAGATTAGTGAAAAACTGTTTTTT.

Comment on this clonotype: The library was prepared for alpha chains; this beta chain is a stray read, so its frequency means little. This chain connects TRBV7-2 to TRBJ1-2; 9 nucleotides match TRBD1. This CDR3 region has 14 residues. J lost 6 bases, V lost 2 bases, and 4 bases had no gene match. CDR1 is SGHTA, CDR2 FQGNSA, per germline. Here the CDR3 DNA reads TGTGCCAGCAGCTTAAGGACAGGGGAGGATGGCTACACCTTC. This gives the protein CASSLRTGEDGYTF.

Turning to this clonotype: The library was built for alpha chains, so this beta chain is an off-target read and its size means little. The chain couples TRBV12-3 or TRBV12-4 to TRBJ1-1; 8 nucleotides align to TRBD1. With 4 bases clipped from V and 1 base from J, the junction kept 5 bases outside the gene matches. The CDR3 extends over 15 amino acids. CDR3: CASSYSGTGNTEAFF. The CDR3 nucleotides are TGTGCCAGCAGTTACTCTGGGACAGGGAACACTGAAGCTTTCTTT.

On this clonotype itself: This beta chain is a stray read from a library made for alpha chains; its abundance is not meaningful. V and J are TRBV5-1 and TRBJ2-7; 11 positions match TRBD2. Unmatched junction bases numbered 8, after V lost 0 bases and J lost 0 bases. CDR1 SGHRS and CDR2 YFSETQ come from the germline V gene. The CDR3 length is 18 residues. The CDR3 here is CASSLVSSGTSGSYEQYF. CDR3 nucleotide sequence: TGCGCCAGCAGCTTGGTTTCCTCCGGGACTAGCGGCTCCTACGAGCAGTACTTC.

Sample share makes this clonotype medium-sized (0.01 to 0.1%). This beta chain is an off-target read within a library intended for alpha chains, so its frequency means little. This chain uses TRBV20-1 with TRBJ1-5, with 8 bases identical to TRBD1. The junction had 2 bases not matched to a gene; V was cut back by 0 bases and J by 7 bases. The germline V gene has CDR1 DFQATT and CDR2 SNEGSKA (reference sequence). This CDR3 contains 13 residues. CDR3 nucleotide sequence: TGCAGTGCTAGAGATGGACAGGGCCAGCCCCAGCATTTT. Amino acid sequence: CSARDGQGQPQHF.

By sample fraction, this clonotype is medium-sized (0.01 to 0.1%). This beta chain slipped into a library made for alpha chains as a stray read, so its size is not meaningful. The V gene is TRBV6-2 or TRBV6-3, the J gene TRBJ1-1; D ambiguous. CDR3 length: 13 amino acids. The germline CDR1 and CDR2 sequences are MNHEY and SVGEGT. Trimming cost V 5 bases and J 0 bases, with 7 bases left between them. The CDR3 bases are TGTGCCAGCAGTCAAGACATGAACACTGAAGCTTTCTTT. The encoded protein is CASSQDMNTEAFF.

By share, this clonotype counts as medium-sized. This beta chain slipped into a library made for alpha chains as a stray read, so its size is not meaningful. V and J are TRBV7-2 and TRBJ2-5; TRBD2 matches 14 bases. Trimming cost V 2 bases and J 3 bases; bases outside gene matches: 11. The CDR3 covers 19 residues. Germline V lookup: CDR1 SGHTA, CDR2 FQGNSA. CDR3 coding DNA: TGTGCCAGCAGCTTACTGGGGCCGGGACTAGCGGGAGTGGAAGAGACCCAGTACTTC. Its protein is CASSLLGPGLAGVEETQYF.

Judged by abundance, this clonotype is large. Within a library made for alpha chains, this beta chain is off target, and its count is uninformative. The V and J genes are TRBV7-8 and TRBJ2-1, with TRBD2 identical over 15 bases. Losses at the gene ends were 1 base for V and 11 bases for J; bases not matched to a gene: 6. Germline loops: CDR1 SGHVS, CDR2 FQNEAQ. The CDR3 spans 16 residues. The CDR3 region has the DNA TGTGCCAGCAGCTTAGAGGGACTAGCGGGAGGTCCGAAGCAGTTCTTC. This sequence encodes CASSLEGLAGGPKQFF.

Details on this clonotype: A library prepared for alpha chains yielded this beta chain as an off-target read; its size is of little meaning. This chain uses TRBV18 with TRBJ2-1, with D maybe TRBD2 (6 bases). Trimming took 3 bases from V and 9 from J, leaving 21 bases between them. CDR1 is KGHSH, CDR2 LQKENI, per germline. This CDR3 is built from 16 residues. Here the CDR3 reads CASSPPGTRNGGEQFF. In DNA form, the CDR3 reads TGTGCCAGCTCACCGCCCGGGACTCGAAATGGTGGTGAGCAGTTCTTC.

This clonotype is categorized as large (0.1 to 1%). Being off target in a library aimed at alpha chains, this beta chain has a size of little meaning. The gene calls are TRBV29-1 and TRBJ2-6; D is unclear. The germline V gene has CDR1 SQVTM and CDR2 ANQGSEA. Trimming stripped 2 bases from V and 3 bases from J, with 2 bases between. The CDR3 consists of 12 residues. This CDR3 is CSVESGANVLTF. The CDR3, as DNA: TGCAGCGTTGAAAGTGGGGCCAACGTCCTGACTTTC. Together with reference TRBV29-1 and TRBJ2-6, the CDR3 gives the full variable domain: SAVISQKPSRDICQRGTSLTIQCQVDSQVTMMFWYRQQPGQSLTLIATANQGSEATYESGFVIDKFPISRPNLTFSTLTVSNMSPEDSSIYLCSVESGANVLTFGAGSRLTVL.

Comments on this clonotype: The library was built for alpha chains, so this beta chain is an off-target read and its size means little. The chain recombines TRBV5-1 with TRBJ2-1; a weak D match, TRBD1 (6 bases). Looked up from germline, CDR1 is SGHRS and CDR2 is YFSETQ. Trimming left V 4 bases short and J 0 bases short, with 11 bases between. The CDR3 extends over 15 amino acids. CDR3 region: CASSPDSSSYNEQFF. The CDR3 nucleotides are TGCGCCAGCAGCCCGGACAGTAGCTCCTACAATGAGCAGTTCTTC.

By sample fraction, this clonotype is large (0.1 to 1%). This beta chain lies outside the target of a library built for alpha chains; its clone size means little. V and J are TRBV7-8 and TRBJ2-2; perhaps TRBD2 as D (7 bases). CDR3 length equals 14 residues. V was trimmed by 1 base and J by 10 bases, leaving 13 bases between them. Germline CDR1 is SGHVS and CDR2 is FQNEAQ. Written as DNA, the CDR3 is TGTGCCAGCAGCTTAGGCGGGGGCCGGGAGGAGCTGTTTTTT. Its protein is CASSLGGGREELFF. Together with reference TRBV7-8 and TRBJ2-2, the CDR3 gives the full variable domain: GAGVSQSPRYKVAKRGQDVALRCDPISGHVSLFWYQQALGQGPEFLTYFQNEAQLDKSGLPSDRFFAERPEGSVSTLKIQRTQQEDSAVYLCASSLGGGREELFFGEGSRLTVL.

Comment on this clonotype: This beta chain slipped into a library made for alpha chains as a stray read, so its size is not meaningful. The chain combines TRBV4-1 with TRBJ2-7; the D call may be TRBD1 or TRBD2 (5 bases each). The V gene's germline CDR1 is MGHRA and CDR2 YSYEKL. V lost 1 base to trimming and J lost 0 bases, with 10 bases between them. The CDR3 is 15 residues long. Written as DNA, the CDR3 is TGCGCCAGCAGCCAAGTTTCAGGGAGCTCCTACGAGCAGTACTTC. This translates into CASSQVSGSSYEQYF.

This clonotype has more than one count but fewer than ten. With the library built for alpha chains, this beta chain is off target and its frequency is not meaningful. In DNA form, the CDR3 reads TGTGCCAGCAGTTTTGAGTATGGAGAGACCCAGTACTTC. Its translation is CASSFEYGETQYF. This chain joins TRBV27 and TRBJ2-5; D unresolved. V was clipped by 3 bases and J by 4 bases, with 9 bases between them. Germline V lookup: CDR1 MNHEY, CDR2 SMNVEV (reference sequence). CDR3 length: 13 residues.

This clonotype counts as large. For a library built for alpha chains, this beta chain is a stray read; little rests on its size. The rearrangement uses TRBV5-1 and TRBJ1-3; TRBD1 might be the D (5 bases). This CDR3 has 15 amino acids. Trimming cost V 4 bases and J 0 bases, with 11 bases left between them. Germline-derived CDR1 and CDR2 are SGHRS and YFSETQ. CDR3 region: CASSRGSLSGNTIYF. The CDR3 bases are TGCGCCAGCAGCCGGGGGTCGCTCTCTGGAAACACCATATATTTT.

Of note for this clonotype: This beta chain came through as a stray read in a library set up for alpha chains, and its size says little. This chain's CDR3 is CASSAPGTEFARFYGYTF. DNA for the CDR3: TGCGCCAGCAGCGCCCCCGGGACAGAGTTCGCCCGCTTCTATGGCTACACCTTC. The chain links TRBV5-1 to TRBJ1-2; 7 bases map to TRBD1. This CDR3 region has 18 residues. The germline CDR1 and CDR2 sequences are SGHRS and YFSETQ. J lost 4 bases, V lost 4 bases, and 19 bases had no gene match. Combining the CDR3 with reference TRBV5-1 and TRBJ1-2 gives the whole variable domain KAGVTQTPRYLIKTRGQQVTLSCSPISGHRSVSWYQQTPGQGLQFLFEYFSETQRNKGNFPGRFSGRQFSNSRSEMNVSTLELGDSALYLCASSAPGTEFARFYGYTFGSGTRLTVV.

This clonotype is medium-sized within its sample. Because the library targeted alpha chains, this beta chain is an off-target read whose size means little. V and J are TRBV7-9 and TRBJ2-2, with 7 bases lining up with TRBD1. The CDR3 totals 16 residues. J lost 6 bases, V lost 5 bases, and 12 bases had no gene match. Germline V gives CDR1 SEHNR, CDR2 FQNEAQ (reference sequence). The CDR3 sequence is CASSLSVTGYPGELFF. As DNA, the CDR3 is TGTGCCAGCAGCCTGAGTGTGACAGGGTACCCCGGGGAGCTGTTTTTT. Looking up the rest from reference TRBV7-9 and TRBJ2-2 gives the full variable domain: DTGVSQNPRHKITKRGQNVTFRCDPISEHNRLYWYRQTLGQGPEFLTYFQNEAQLEKSRLLSDRFSAERPKGSFSTLEIQRTEQGDSAMYLCASSLSVTGYPGELFFGEGSRLTVL.

This clonotype is judged large. With the library built for alpha chains, this beta chain is off target and its frequency is not meaningful. The chain recombines TRBV6-2 or TRBV6-3 with TRBJ1-2; D ambiguous. The germline gives CDR1 MNHEY, CDR2 SVGEGT. The V and J ends lost 6 bases and 8 bases respectively, with 10 bases between them. This CDR3 has 11 amino acids. The CDR3 sequence: CASRAAGGYTF. The DNA for the CDR3 is TGTGCCAGCAGAGCCGCTGGCGGCTACACCTTC.

There are a few counts of this clonotype. For a library built for alpha chains, this beta chain is a stray read; little rests on its size. The chain carries TRBV5-1 and TRBJ1-1; D unresolved. CDR1 is SGHRS and CDR2 is YFSETQ in the germline V gene. The CDR3 totals 14 residues. Trimming shortened V by 1 base and J by 5 bases, and 12 bases separated the two germline ends. DNA of the CDR3: TGCGCCAGCAGCTTGTCGACCCCCCAGACTGAAGCTTTCTTT. This sequence encodes CASSLSTPQTEAFF.

This clonotype is deemed hyperexpanded. This beta chain represents an off-target read in a library built for alpha chains; its size is of limited meaning. The V gene is TRBV7-8, the J gene TRBJ2-1; TRBD2 is a possible D gene (6 bases). Trimming took off 3 bases at V and 0 bases at J, with 12 bases between the two ends. The length of the CDR3 is 16 residues. CDR1 and CDR2 from the germline V gene are SGHVS and FQNEAQ. The chain's CDR3 is CASSLGTARSYNEQFF. The CDR3 nucleotides read TGTGCCAGCAGCTTGGGGACTGCCCGCTCCTACAATGAGCAGTTCTTC.

With respect to this clonotype: For a library built for alpha chains, this beta chain is a stray read; little rests on its size. The chain recombines TRBV7-2 with TRBJ2-3; D perhaps matches TRBD1 (5 bases). Germline V gives CDR1 SGHTA, CDR2 FQGNSA. The CDR3 sequence is 14 residues long. The ends were cut back, 1 base at V and 7 bases at J, with 12 bases in the middle. CDR3 in amino acids: CASSLGPTANTQYF. CDR3 DNA sequence: TGTGCCAGCAGCTTAGGGCCGACAGCTAATACGCAGTATTTT.